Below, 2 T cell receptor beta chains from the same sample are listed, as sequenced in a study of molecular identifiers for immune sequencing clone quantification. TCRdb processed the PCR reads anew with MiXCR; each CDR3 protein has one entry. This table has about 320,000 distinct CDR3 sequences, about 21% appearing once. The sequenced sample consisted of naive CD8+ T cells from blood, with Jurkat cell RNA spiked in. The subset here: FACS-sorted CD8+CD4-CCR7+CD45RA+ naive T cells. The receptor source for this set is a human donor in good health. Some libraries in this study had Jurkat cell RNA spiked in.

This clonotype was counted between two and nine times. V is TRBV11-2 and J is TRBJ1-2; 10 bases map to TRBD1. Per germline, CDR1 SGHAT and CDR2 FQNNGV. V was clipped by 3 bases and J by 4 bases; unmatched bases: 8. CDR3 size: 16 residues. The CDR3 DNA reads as TGTGCCAGCAGCTTGGACCCGACAGGGGGCGGCTATGGCTACACCTTC. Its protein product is CASSLDPTGGGYGYTF.

The CDR3 DNA reads as TGTGCCAGCAGCCCAACCCGGACATCGCCCACAGATACGCAGTATTTT. Encoded protein: CASSPTRTSPTDTQYF. This sequence joins TRBV7-6 and TRBJ2-3; perhaps TRBD1 as D (5 bases). The CDR3 runs 16 residues. The V end was cut by 5 bases, the J end by 2 bases, with 17 bases between. CDR1 is SGHVS, CDR2 FNYEAQ, per germline. Based on the CDR3 plus reference TRBV7-6 and TRBJ2-3, the full variable domain is GAGVSQSPRYKVTKRGQDVALRCDPISGHVSLYWYRQALGQGPEFLTYFNYEAQQDKSGLPNDRFSAERPEGSISTLTIQRTEQRDSAMYRCASSPTRTSPTDTQYFGPGTRLTVL.